The 7 T cell receptor beta chains presented below share a single source sample, sequenced in a study of tumor-infiltrating lymphocytes in primary liver carcinoma. TCR beta cDNA came from roughly 0.45 ug total RNA, primed with a constant-region primer. ARM-PCR was slightly modified, and three nested multiplex PCR rounds with it gave rise to the TCR beta libraries. The two initial PCR rounds, around 10 cycles each, used TRBV1-TRBV30 forward and C-beta reverse primers. TCRdb ran MiXCR on the multiplex PCR reads and lists one entry per CDR3 protein. Of just over 300,000 distinct CDR3 sequences listed, around 50% are singletons. Unsorted whole blood supplied the RNA, and germline DNA was extracted too. The sample consisted of peripheral blood. Source of these receptors: a woman younger than 45 with primary liver carcinoma and hepatitis B virus infection.

Note on this clonotype: The missing conserved phenylalanine or tryptophan at the end of this CDR3 makes a read error likely. The V call is TRBV11-2, the J call TRBJ2-7; D possibly corresponds to TRBD2 (6 bases). Trimming removed 4 bases from V and 7 bases from J, with 17 bases in between. There are 14 residues in the CDR3. CDR1 SGHAT and CDR2 FQNNGV come from the germline V gene. The CDR3 nucleotides are TGTGCCAGCAGCTCCCCGCGCTACGGAGGGGAGCAGTACTAC. It translates to CASSSPRYGGEQYY.

This clonotype has a count of ten or more. The gene calls are TRBV11-3 and TRBJ2-1; 10 bases are a match to TRBD2. The CDR3 covers 21 residues. The V and J ends lost 0 bases and 2 bases, in that order; junction bases with no gene match: 16. Germline lookup yields CDR1 SGHNT and CDR2 YENEEA. CDR3 protein: CASSLECGLAENQDTYNEQFF. DNA for the CDR3: TGTGCCAGCAGCTTAGAGTGTGGACTAGCGGAAAACCAGGACACCTACAATGAGCAGTTCTTC.

In this sample, this clonotype turned up a few times. A read error may be the cause here, since a much bigger clone is one base away. This rearrangement joins TRBV12-3 or TRBV12-4 to TRBJ2-5; D is perhaps TRBD1 or TRBD2 (5 bases each). The CDR3 runs to 12 residues. Trimming stripped 6 bases from V and 6 bases from J, with 11 bases between. The CDR3 nucleotides read TGTGCCAGCAGCAATCGGGGACAGACCCAGTACTTC. It yields the protein CASSNRGQTQYF.

Comment on this clonotype: Sequence at one end of the junction differs from germline and may be a read error. The V gene is TRBV7-8, the J gene TRBJ2-3, with D possibly TRBD1 on 5 matching bases. The germline CDR1 and CDR2 sequences are SGHVS and FQNEAQ. The CDR3 is made up of 14 amino acids. CDR3 nucleotides: TGTACCAGCAGCTTAGTCAGGGCCCAAGATACGCAGTATTTT. Amino acid sequence: CTSSLVRAQDTQYF.

Comments on this clonotype: Since a much larger clone is just one base distant, this may be a read error. The genes are TRBV29-1 and TRBJ1-4, with D possibly TRBD1 on 5 matching bases. V lost 5 bases and J lost 6, with 7 bases in between. This CDR3 is built from 11 residues. In germline, CDR1 is SQVTM, CDR2 ANQGSEA. The CDR3 region is CSVQGDEKLFF. The CDR3 nucleotides are TGCAGCGTTCAGGGAGATGAAAAACTGTTTTTT.

Many counts were recorded for this clonotype. This chain connects TRBV6-5 to TRBJ2-5, with D possibly being TRBD2 (5 bases). The germline V gene has CDR1 MNHEY and CDR2 SVGAGI. Trimming took off 5 bases at V and 2 bases at J, with 12 bases between the two ends. This CDR3 is built from 14 residues. The CDR3 DNA reads as TGTGCCAGCAGTCCCGCGGCGGGTCAAGAGACCCAGTACTTC. Translated: CASSPAAGQETQYF.

The chain carries TRBV12-3 or TRBV12-4 and TRBJ2-3; a weak D match, TRBD1 (5 bases). The CDR3 is 13 residues long. The ends were cut back, 5 bases at V and 4 bases at J, with 10 bases in the middle. The DNA for the CDR3 is TGTGCCAGCAGTGAACAGGAAGCAGATACGCAGTATTTT. Its protein is CASSEQEADTQYF.